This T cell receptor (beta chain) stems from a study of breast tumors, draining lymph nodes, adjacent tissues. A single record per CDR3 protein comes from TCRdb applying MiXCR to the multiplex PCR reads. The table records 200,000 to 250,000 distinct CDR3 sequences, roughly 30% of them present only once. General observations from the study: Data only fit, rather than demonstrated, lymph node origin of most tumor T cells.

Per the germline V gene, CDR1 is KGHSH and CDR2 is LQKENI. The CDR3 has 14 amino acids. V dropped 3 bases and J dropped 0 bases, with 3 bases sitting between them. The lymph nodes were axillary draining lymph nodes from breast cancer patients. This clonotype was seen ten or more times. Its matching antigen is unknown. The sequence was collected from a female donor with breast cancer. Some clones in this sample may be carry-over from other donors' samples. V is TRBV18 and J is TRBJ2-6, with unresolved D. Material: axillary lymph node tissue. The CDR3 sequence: CASSPDSGANVLTF. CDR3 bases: TGTGCCAGCTCACCTGACTCTGGGGCCAACGTCCTGACTTTC.